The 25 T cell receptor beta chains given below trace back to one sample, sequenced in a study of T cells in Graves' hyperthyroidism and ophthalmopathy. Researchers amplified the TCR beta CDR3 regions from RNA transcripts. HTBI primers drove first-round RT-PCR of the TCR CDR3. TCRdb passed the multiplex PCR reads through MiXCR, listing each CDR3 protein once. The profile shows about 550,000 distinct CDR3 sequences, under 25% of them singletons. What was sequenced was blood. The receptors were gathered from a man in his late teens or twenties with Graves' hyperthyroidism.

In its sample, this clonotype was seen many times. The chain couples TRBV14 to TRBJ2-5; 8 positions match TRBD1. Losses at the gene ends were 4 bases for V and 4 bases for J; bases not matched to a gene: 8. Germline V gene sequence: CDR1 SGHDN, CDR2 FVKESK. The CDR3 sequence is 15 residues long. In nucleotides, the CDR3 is TGTGCCAGCAGCCGACGGACAGGGCGGAGAGAGACCCAGTACTTC. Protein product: CASSRRTGRRETQYF. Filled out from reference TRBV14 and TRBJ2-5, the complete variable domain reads EAGVTQFPSHSVIEKGQTVTLRCDPISGHDNLYWYRRVMGKEIKFLLHFVKESKQDESGMPNNRFLAERTGGTYSTLKVQPAELEDSGVYFCASSRRTGRRETQYFGPGTRLLVL.

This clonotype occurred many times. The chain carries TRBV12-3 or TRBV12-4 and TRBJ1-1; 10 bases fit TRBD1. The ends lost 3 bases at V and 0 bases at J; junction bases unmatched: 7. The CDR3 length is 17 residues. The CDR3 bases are TGTGCCAGCAGTTTTACGAGGACAGGGGGGTTGAACACTGAAGCTTTCTTT. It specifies CASSFTRTGGLNTEAFF.

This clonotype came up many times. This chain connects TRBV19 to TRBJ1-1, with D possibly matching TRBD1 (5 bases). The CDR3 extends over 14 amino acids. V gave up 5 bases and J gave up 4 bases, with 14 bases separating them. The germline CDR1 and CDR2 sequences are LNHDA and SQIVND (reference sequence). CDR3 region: CASSHRGGSTEAFF. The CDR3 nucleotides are TGTGCCAGTAGTCATCGGGGGGGGAGCACTGAAGCTTTCTTT.

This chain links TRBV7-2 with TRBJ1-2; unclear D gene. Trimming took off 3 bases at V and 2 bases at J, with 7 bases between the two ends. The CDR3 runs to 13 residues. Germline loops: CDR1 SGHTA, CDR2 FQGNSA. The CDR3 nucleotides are TGTGCCAGCAGCTTTAACACAAACTATGGCTACACCTTC. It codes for CASSFNTNYGYTF. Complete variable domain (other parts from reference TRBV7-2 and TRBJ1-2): GAGVSQSPSNKVTEKGKDVELRCDPISGHTALYWYRQSLGQGLEFLIYFQGNSAPDKSGLPSDRFSAERTGGSVSTLTIQRTQQEDSAVYLCASSFNTNYGYTFGSGTRLTVV.

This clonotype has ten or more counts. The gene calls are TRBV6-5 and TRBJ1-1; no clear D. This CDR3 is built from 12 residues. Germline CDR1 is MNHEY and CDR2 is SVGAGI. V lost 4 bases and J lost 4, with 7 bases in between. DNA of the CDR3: TGTGCCAGCAGTTCTTATCCCACTGAAGCTTTCTTT. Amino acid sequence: CASSSYPTEAFF.

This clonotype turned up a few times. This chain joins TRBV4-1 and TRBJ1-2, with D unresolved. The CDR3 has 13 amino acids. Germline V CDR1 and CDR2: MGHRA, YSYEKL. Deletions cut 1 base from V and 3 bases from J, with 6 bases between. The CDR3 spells CASSQASDYGYTF. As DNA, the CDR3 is TGCGCCAGCAGCCAAGCATCGGACTATGGCTACACCTTC.

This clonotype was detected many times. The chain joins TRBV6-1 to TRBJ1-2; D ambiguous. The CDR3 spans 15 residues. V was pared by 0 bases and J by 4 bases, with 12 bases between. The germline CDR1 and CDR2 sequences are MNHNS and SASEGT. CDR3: CASSEAMRTPYGYTF. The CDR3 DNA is TGTGCCAGCAGTGAAGCGATGAGGACCCCCTATGGCTACACCTTC.

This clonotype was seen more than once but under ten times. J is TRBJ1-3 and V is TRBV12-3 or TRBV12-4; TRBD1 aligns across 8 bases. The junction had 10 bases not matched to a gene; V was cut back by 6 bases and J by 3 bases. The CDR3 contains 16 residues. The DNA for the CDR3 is TGTGCCAGCAGACAACGGACAGGGTCGATTGGAAACACCATATATTTT. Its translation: CASRQRTGSIGNTIYF.

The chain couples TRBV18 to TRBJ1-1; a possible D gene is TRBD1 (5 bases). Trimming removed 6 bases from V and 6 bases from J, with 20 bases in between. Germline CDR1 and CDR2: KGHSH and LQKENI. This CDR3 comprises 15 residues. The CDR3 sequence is CASSTREAGYAEAFF. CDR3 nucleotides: TGTGCCAGCTCTACCAGGGAGGCAGGGTACGCTGAAGCTTTCTTT.

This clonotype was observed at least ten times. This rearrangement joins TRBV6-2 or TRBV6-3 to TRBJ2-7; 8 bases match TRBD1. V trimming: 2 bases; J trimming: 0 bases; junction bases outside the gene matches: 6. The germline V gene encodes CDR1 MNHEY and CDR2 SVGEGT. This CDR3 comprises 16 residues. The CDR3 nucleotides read TGTGCCAGCAGTTACCCGACAGGGGAGTCCTCCTACGAGCAGTACTTC. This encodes CASSYPTGESSYEQYF.

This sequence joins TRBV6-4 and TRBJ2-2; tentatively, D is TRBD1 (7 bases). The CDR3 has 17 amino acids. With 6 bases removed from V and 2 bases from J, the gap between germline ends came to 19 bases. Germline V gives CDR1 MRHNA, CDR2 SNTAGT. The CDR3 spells CASRARGRGANTGELFF. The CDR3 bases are TGTGCCAGCAGAGCCCGAGGCAGGGGGGCCAACACCGGGGAGCTGTTTTTT.

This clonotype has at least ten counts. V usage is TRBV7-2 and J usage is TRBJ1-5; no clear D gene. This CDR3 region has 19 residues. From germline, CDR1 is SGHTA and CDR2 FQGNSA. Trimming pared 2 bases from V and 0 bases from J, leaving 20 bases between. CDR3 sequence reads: CASSLRPPVSQNSNQPQHF. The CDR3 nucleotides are TGTGCCAGCAGCTTACGCCCGCCAGTCAGCCAAAATAGCAATCAGCCCCAGCATTTT.

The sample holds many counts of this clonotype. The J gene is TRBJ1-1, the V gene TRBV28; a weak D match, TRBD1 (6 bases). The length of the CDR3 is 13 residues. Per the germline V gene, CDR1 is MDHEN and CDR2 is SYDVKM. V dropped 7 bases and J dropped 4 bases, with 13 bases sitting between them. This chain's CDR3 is CASTWTASTEAFF. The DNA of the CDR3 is TGTGCCAGCACATGGACAGCATCCACTGAAGCTTTCTTT.

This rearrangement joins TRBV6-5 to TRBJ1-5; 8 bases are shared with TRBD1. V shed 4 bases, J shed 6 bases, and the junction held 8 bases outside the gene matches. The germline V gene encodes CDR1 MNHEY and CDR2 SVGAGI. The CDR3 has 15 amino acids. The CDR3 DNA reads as TGTGCCAGCAGTTCGGGACAGGCCCCCTCTCAGCCCCAGCATTTT. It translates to CASSSGQAPSQPQHF.

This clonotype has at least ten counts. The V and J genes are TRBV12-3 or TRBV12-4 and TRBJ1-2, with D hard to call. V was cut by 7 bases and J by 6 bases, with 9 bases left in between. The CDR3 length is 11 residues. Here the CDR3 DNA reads TGTGCCAGCACGCACGGGGATGGCTACACCTTC. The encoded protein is CASTHGDGYTF.

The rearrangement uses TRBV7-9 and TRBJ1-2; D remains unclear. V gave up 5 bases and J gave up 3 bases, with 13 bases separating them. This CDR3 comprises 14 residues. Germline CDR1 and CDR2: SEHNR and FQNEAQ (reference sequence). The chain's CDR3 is CASSPLGGYYGYTF. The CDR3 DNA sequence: TGTGCCAGCAGCCCTCTGGGCGGATACTATGGCTACACCTTC. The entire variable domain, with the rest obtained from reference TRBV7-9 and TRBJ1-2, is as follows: DTGVSQNPRHKITKRGQNVTFRCDPISEHNRLYWYRQTLGQGPEFLTYFQNEAQLEKSRLLSDRFSAERPKGSFSTLEIQRTEQGDSAMYLCASSPLGGYYGYTFGSGTRLTVV.

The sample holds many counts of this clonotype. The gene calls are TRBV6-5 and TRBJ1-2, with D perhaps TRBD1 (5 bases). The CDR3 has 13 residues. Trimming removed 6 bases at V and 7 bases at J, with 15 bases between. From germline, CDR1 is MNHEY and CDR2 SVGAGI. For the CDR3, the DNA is TGTGCCAGCAGCCATGGGGCGGTATTTGGCTACACCTTC. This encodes CASSHGAVFGYTF.

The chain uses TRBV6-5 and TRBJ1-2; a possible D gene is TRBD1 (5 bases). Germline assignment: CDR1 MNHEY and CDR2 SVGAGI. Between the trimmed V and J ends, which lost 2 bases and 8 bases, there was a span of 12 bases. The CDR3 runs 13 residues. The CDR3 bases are TGTGCCAGCAGTTACGATAGCCAGGGCGGCTACACCTTC. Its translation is CASSYDSQGGYTF.

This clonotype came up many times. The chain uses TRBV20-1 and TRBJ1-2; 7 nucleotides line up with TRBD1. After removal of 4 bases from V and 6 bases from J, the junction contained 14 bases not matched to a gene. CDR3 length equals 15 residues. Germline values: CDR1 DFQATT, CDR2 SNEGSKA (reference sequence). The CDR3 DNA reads TGCAGTGCTATGATAAGCCGGGACAGCCCTAATGGCTACACCTTC. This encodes CSAMISRDSPNGYTF.

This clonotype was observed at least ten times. CDR3 coding DNA: TGTGCCAGCAGTGATCCCTCCCGGGACAGGGGGACGGCCGGGGAGCTGTTTTTT. Its protein product is CASSDPSRDRGTAGELFF. This rearrangement joins TRBV25-1 to TRBJ2-2; 11 bases fit TRBD1. The CDR3 covers 18 residues. Germline V gene sequence: CDR1 MGHDK, CDR2 SYGVNS. V shed 3 bases and J 6 bases; nucleotides not matched to a gene: 12. Complete variable domain (other parts from reference TRBV25-1 and TRBJ2-2): EADIYQTPRYLVIGTGKKITLECSQTMGHDKMYWYQQDPGMELHLIHYSYGVNSTEKGDLSSESTVSRIRTEHFPLTLESARPSHTSQYLCASSDPSRDRGTAGELFFGEGSRLTVL.

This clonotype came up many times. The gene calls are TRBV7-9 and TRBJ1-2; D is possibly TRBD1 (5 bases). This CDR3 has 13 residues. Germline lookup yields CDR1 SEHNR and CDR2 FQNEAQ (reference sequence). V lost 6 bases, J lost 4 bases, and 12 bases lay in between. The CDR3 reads CASRPTEFYGYTF. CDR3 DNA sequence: TGTGCCAGCAGACCGACAGAGTTCTATGGCTACACCTTC.

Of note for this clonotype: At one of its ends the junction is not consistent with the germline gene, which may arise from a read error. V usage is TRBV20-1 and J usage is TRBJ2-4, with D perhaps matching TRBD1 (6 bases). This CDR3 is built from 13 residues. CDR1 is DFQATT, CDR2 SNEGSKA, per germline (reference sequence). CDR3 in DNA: TGCAGTGCTGGGGCGACAGGCGTGAACATTAAGTACTTC. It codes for CSAGATGVNIKYF.

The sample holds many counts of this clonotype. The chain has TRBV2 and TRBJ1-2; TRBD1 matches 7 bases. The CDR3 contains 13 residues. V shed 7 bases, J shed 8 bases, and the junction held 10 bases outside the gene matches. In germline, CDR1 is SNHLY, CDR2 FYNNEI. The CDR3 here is CASIKKGAYGYTF. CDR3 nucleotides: TGTGCCAGCATCAAAAAGGGGGCATACGGCTACACCTTC.

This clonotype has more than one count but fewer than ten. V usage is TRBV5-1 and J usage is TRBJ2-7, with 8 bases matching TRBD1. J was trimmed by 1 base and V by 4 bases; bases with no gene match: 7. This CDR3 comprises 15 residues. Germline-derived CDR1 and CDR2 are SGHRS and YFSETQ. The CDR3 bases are TGCGCCAGCAGCCCGACAGGGGAGGTATCCTACGAGCAGTACTTC. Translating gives CASSPTGEVSYEQYF.

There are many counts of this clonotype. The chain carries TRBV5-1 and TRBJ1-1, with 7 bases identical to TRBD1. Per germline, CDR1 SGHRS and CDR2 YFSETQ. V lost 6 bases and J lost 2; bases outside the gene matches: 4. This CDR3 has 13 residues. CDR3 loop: CASKDRINTEAFF. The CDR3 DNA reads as TGCGCCAGCAAGGACAGGATAAACACTGAAGCTTTCTTT.